The source of this TCR beta chain is a study of control samples from healthy donors and cancer patients. This CDR3 has 13 amino acids. Trimming took 0 bases from V and 5 from J, leaving 5 bases between them. Germline-derived CDR1 and CDR2 are LNHNV and YYDKDF (reference sequence). Method: immunoSEQ multiplex PCR; TCRdb's copy keeps in-frame clones and lacks some. The sample lists roughly 89,000 clones; 91% were seen once. The receptor was isolated from a man between 50 and 59 years old in good health. The specimen sequenced was blood. This chain joins TRBV15 and TRBJ1-5; no reliable D call. The chain's CDR3 is CATSRDYDQPQHF. In nucleotides, the CDR3 is TGTGCCACCAGCAGAGATTACGATCAGCCCCAGCATTTT.